The clone carrying this T cell receptor (beta chain) was seen only a few times. The antigen is not known. The sample belongs to a study of T-cell memory formation after mild COVID-19. Study context: TCR clusters were largely donor specific.

Regarding the study as a whole: Pre-infection memory held some responding clones, suggesting pre-existing cross-reactive T cells responded. The authors left the SARS-CoV-2 specificity of second-wave clones peaking on day 37 unconfirmed.

The V end lost 3 bases, the J end lost 2 bases, and 16 bases lay between the germline ends. Germline V gene data show CDR1 as ENHRY and CDR2 as SYGVKD. This CDR3 spans 16 amino acids. Libraries for TCRalpha and TCRbeta carried sample barcodes and unique molecular identifiers via 5'RACE. TCRdb independently ran MiXCR on the 5' RACE reads; one entry per CDR3 protein. The sample carries over 120,000 distinct CDR3 sequences, around 21% recorded once. The chain has TRBV10-3 and TRBJ1-2; D might be TRBD1 (6 bases). Sequencing was performed on PBMCs or a T cell subset sorted from them (not recorded which). The receptor's source is an adult woman who had mild COVID-19 (a few samples of this study predate the infection). Cell type and time point are not known. CDR3 coding DNA: TGTGCCATCAGTGAAGGAGGACAGTACGGGAACTATGGCTACACCTTC. This gives the protein CAISEGGQYGNYGYTF.